This T cell receptor (beta chain) was observed in a study of cytomegalovirus exposure and HLA in healthy donors (dated by TCRdb to between 2016 and 2019). Regarding the complete study: In an earlier analysis of about 560 of the donors, 250 to 300 Gb of sequence data and 90 million to 120 million unique TCR beta sequences from 150 million to 200 million T cells were reported. An early release that covered roughly 600 HLA-typed donors contained 250 to 350 gigabases of sequencing data and 80 million or so unique TCR sequences. The genetic ancestry cluster associated with self-reported Caucasian donors included over 80% of the 398 genotyped donors. The study aimed to test whether signatures of past pathogen exposure could be identified by cataloging public T cell receptors. The T cell repertoires of 666 subjects were profiled by immunosequencing and related to cytomegalovirus serostatus. A separate validation cohort of some 130 different subjects was used in addition to the approximately 640-subject first cohort. To predict cytomegalovirus infection status, the study brought together high-throughput TCR immunosequencing, statistical association of individual TCRs with disease status, and machine learning. In a later analysis, previously published TCR beta repertoires from 666 donors were re-analyzed and high-resolution HLA genotyping was added so that TCR occurrence patterns could be studied. In the later analysis, no new phenotypic data were used to find candidate immune exposures; instead, reliance was placed on TCR beta sequences and their occurrence across donors. An earlier analysis of about 600 of the donors used high-throughput TCR beta sequencing to judge whether each TCR beta V gene segment behaved as functional or pseudogenic. Donor age, sex, ethnicity and CMV serostatus were compiled together with the repertoire data. A later genetic analysis took genome-wide SNP genotypes for about 55% of the 666 donors and used that subset as a discovery cohort. All discovery cohort repertoires had been generated using a single sequencing platform. HLA typing covered class I and class II loci at four-digit resolution. The number of donors typed differed by locus, with about 629-640 for A, B, C, DRB1 and DQB1, roughly 520 for DQA1, 600 to 610 for DPA1, and about 450 for DPB1. Five DR-DQ haplotypes were treated as single units for association and clustering because of strong linkage in the cohort. Among 398 genotyped donors of the cohort, an average of approximately 240,000 unique TCR beta nucleotide sequences was sequenced per donor, of which 15% to 20% were non-productive.

The library relied on the immunoSEQ multiplex PCR assay. A mixture of 60 forward primers for TCR Vbeta segments and 13 reverse primers for TCR Jbeta segments was used in the multiplex PCR. The CDR3 region of rearranged TCR beta genes was amplified from genomic DNA by a multiplex PCR assay. The amplified TCR beta libraries were sequenced on the Illumina HiSeq System as 87-base-pair reads. Turning to the authors' computational methods: A later analysis counted about 80 million unique TCR beta chains across the 666 repertoires, and roughly 11 million of these chains were shared by at least two donors. To remove PCR and sequencing errors, raw reads were error-corrected and collapsed into unique sequences using a nearest-neighbor algorithm that merged closely related sequences. Alignment of CDR3 sequences to IMGT reference sequences was used to assign V, D and J gene segments. Each retained sequence needed at least a six-nucleotide match to both a V gene segment and a J gene segment. A rearrangement counted as productive if the CDR3 had no stop codons and remained in frame with V and J, and every other rearrangement counted as non-productive. Following IMGT convention, CDR3 was defined as the stretch from the second conserved V-encoded cysteine up to the conserved J-encoded phenylalanine. The earlier analysis of approximately 500 of the donors excluded sequences that lacked an unambiguous match to a single V gene segment. An earlier analysis of around 600 of the donors classified V segments as functional when productive rearrangements were above 56.7% and as segregating when the standard deviation between donors was above 5%. A statistical classification framework was built for diagnosing cytomegalovirus status from the catalog of TCR beta chain sequences. A later analysis assigned V and J genes by comparing TCR nucleotide sequences with IMGT/GENE-DB human TR gene sequences. Using the TCRdist pipeline, a later analysis assigned CDR3 sequences along with most-parsimonious VDJ recombination scenarios. In a later analysis, each TCR beta chain was defined by its CDR3 amino acid sequence together with its V-gene family, and reads lacking a unique V-gene family were excluded. In a later analysis, approximately 590 highly shared, low-generation-probability nucleotide sequences were removed to address suspected cross-contamination and a sequencing artifact. A later analysis calculated a clonal expansion index for each public chain from normalized within-repertoire ranks of inferred template counts. In a later analysis, generation probabilities were computed using a VDJ recombination model fitted to out-of-frame rearrangements, and the results were checked against IGoR. In a later analysis, TCR-TCR, TCR-HLA and TCR-CMV co-occurrence was scored with hypergeometric tests, and a repertoire-size bias correction was applied to TCR pairs. False discovery rates were estimated in a later analysis by permuting HLA or CMV assignments 20 times. In a later analysis, co-occurring TCRs were grouped using DBSCAN, and TCRdist sequence similarity was added for clustering within HLA-allele-positive subsets. Repertoires with fewer than 30,000 or more than 120,000 public chains were left out of co-occurrence clustering, as were about five repertoires with anomalous nucleotide sharing. TCRdb took this table from immuneACCESS and kept in-frame rearrangements with V and J called. Such tables lack part of the clones; where checked against another copy, unresolved V genes explain under half of the gap, and the rest is unexplained. That table supplies the V and J calls and clone size; D and trimming were determined from the DNA. This sample comprises about 110,000 clones, 81% of them detected only once. Of the sample, approximately 2.4% is held by the ten largest clones.

The cohort was made up of 666 healthy bone marrow donors. All cohort members were sampled while nominally healthy, although unrecorded immune exposures were likely present. The donor tested CMV seronegative, placing the donor among the 350 to 400 seronegative members of the cohort. A peripheral blood sample was provided by each donor, and peripheral blood mononuclear cells were used for TCR beta sequencing. The Qiagen DNeasy Blood Extraction Kit was used to extract genomic DNA from the blood cell samples. To note about this clone: Its antigen is currently not known. Base quality data are lacking; no much larger clone is found one base away.

Results and caveats for the whole study, not just this receptor: The cohort was sequenced for TCR beta chains only, and without alpha or paired-chain data the features that could be detected were limited. A later analysis found that HLA-associated TCR beta chains were more clonally expanded and had lower generation probabilities than equally common non-associated chains. According to the authors, the approach could potentially be generalized to other disease states and immunological phenotypes. A group of highly shared sequence variants was considered likely to be a technical artifact of the sequencing pipeline. Because the 87-base-pair reads could not distinguish some IMGT-functional V segments, including TRBV6-2 and TRBV6-3, those segments were excluded. In a later analysis, most CMV-associated TCR beta chains were found to appear HLA-restricted, with HLA associations seemingly driven largely by CMV exposure. In a later genetic analysis, fewer N-insertions in productive TCRs were reported among donors in an Asian-associated ancestry cluster than the roughly 700-donor mean. Several of the top co-occurrence clusters appeared to be linked to parvovirus B19, influenza, CMV and Epstein-Barr virus, according to a later analysis. The classifier was reported to diagnose cytomegalovirus status with high specificity and sensitivity in both the original and validation cohorts. In vitro tests confirmed that a few of the cytomegalovirus-associated TCR beta chains recognize cytomegalovirus antigens. The study gave a list of about 170 TCR beta chains associated with cytomegalovirus. Immune exposure information for the cohort was limited to CMV serostatus. A further reported finding was that TCR beta sequences accurately predicted the HLA-A and HLA-B alleles for most subjects in the first cohort. A later genetic analysis associated a missense DCLRE1C variant with V-gene and J-gene trimming of TCR beta chains, and an independent cohort replicated the association. Because HLA typing was unavailable for some donors at each locus, only the typed subset was used in association tests. While some public TCRs were present in many individuals, most TCR sequences turned up only very rarely across donors. Assigning TCR associations to individual alleles was difficult when HLA alleles, especially DR and DQ, strongly co-occurred. In an earlier analysis of some 640 of the donors, most TCR beta V segments were observed in productive rearrangements about 87% or about 30% of the time, broadly matching IMGT annotations. The earlier analysis of 587 of the donors excluded roughly 16 rarely observed V segments, including chromosome 9 orphons, because counts were too low. In a later analysis, about 16,000 TCR beta sequences were associated with specific HLA alleles at a false discovery rate of 0.05. Presence/absence analyses assumed roughly uniform sequencing depth across donors, an assumption that may not hold. In a later analysis, the rate of TCR association differed among HLA loci, with DRB1 alleles having the most associated TCRs and HLA-C alleles having the fewest. Linkage disequilibrium might explain the correlated functional status among segregating V segments, but an unknown experimental factor could not be ruled out.

CDR1 and CDR2 (SGHRS, YFSETQ) derive from the germline V gene. Between the V and J ends, shortened by 0 bases and 3 bases respectively, the junction contains 7 bases. The CDR3 covers 14 residues, taking in both the cysteine and the phenylalanine. Only CDR3 DNA remains: 42 bases, in frame from the first base. The clonotype was recovered from a man aged 25-40 years in good health and CMV-seronegative. This sequence uses TRBV5-1 and TRBJ1-5, with a weak D call of TRBD1 (6 bases match). The source material was PBMCs. The CDR3 in this case is CASSLGDINQPQHF. DNA sequence: TGCGCCAGCAGCTTGGGGGACATCAATCAGCCCCAGCATTTT.